This TCR beta chain was documented in a study of T cells in women clearing cervical HPV infection. There are 15 residues in the CDR3. The germline V gene has CDR1 SQVTM and CDR2 ANQGSEA. V was pared by 4 bases and J by 7 bases, with 11 bases of the junction left unmatched. Produced via immunoSEQ multiplex PCR; TCRdb's table is partial and in-frame only. This sample's clone table lists around 21,000 clones. In regard to this clone: The CDR3 end is not reached by the read, which stops 3 residues before it; the germline J gene fills it in.

Dot-blot hybridization genotyped cervical HPV amplified with MY09/MY11 PCR. The chain recombines TRBV29-1 with TRBJ2-2; 8 bases match TRBD2. Sequenced input: blood buffy coat. The source is a woman between 18 and 69 years old with a cervical HPV16 infection that either progressed to CIN3+ or cleared (not recorded which). CDR3: CSVANGGASGGELFF. CDR3 DNA (partial): TGCAGCGTTGCAAACGGGGGGGCCTCGGGCGGGGAG.